This passage covers 8 T cell receptor beta chains from one sample sequenced in a study of blood T cells in healthy people across ages. Using a J-beta primer mix together with a sample-barcoded 5' primer, a second PCR was run for 7 to 11 cycles. TCRdb reanalysed the 5' RACE reads using MiXCR and keeps one entry per CDR3 protein. Counted here are 1.2 million to 1.5 million distinct CDR3 sequences, approximately 40% occurring once; the ten biggest clones make up roughly 7.7%. The sample comprised blood. These receptors were collected from a woman between 18 and 30 years old in good health.

The table lists this clonotype with a few counts. This chain links TRBV11-2 with TRBJ1-2, with D maybe TRBD1 (6 bases). The V end lost 2 bases, the J end lost 4 bases, and 17 bases lay between the germline ends. The CDR3 consists of 16 residues. The germline V gene encodes CDR1 SGHAT and CDR2 FQNNGV. CDR3 sequence (DNA): TGTGCCAGCAGCTTAAGGGGGGAACTGACAGTCTATGGCTACACCTTC. Its translation: CASSLRGELTVYGYTF.

The chain employs TRBV4-1 and TRBJ2-3; D gene unclear. Germline CDR1 MGHRA, CDR2 YSYEKL. The CDR3 has 17 amino acids. V was clipped by 1 base and J by 1 base, with 15 bases between them. The DNA of the CDR3 is TGCGCCAGCAGCCAAGTTGGCCGACGGGTGGGCACAGATACGCAGTATTTT. Protein: CASSQVGRRVGTDTQYF.

This clonotype was seen just once. The chain is built from TRBV15 and TRBJ2-5; 8 nucleotides align to TRBD2. J gave up 2 bases and V 5 bases, and 4 bases lay outside the gene matches. Germline V gene sequence: CDR1 LNHNV, CDR2 YYDKDF (reference sequence). This CDR3 comprises 14 residues. CDR3 sequence reads: CATSGTRWQETQYF. The CDR3 DNA reads as TGTGCCACCAGCGGGACTAGGTGGCAAGAGACCCAGTACTTC.

This chain links TRBV12-1 with TRBJ2-1; the listed D gene, TRBD2, was not tested against the DNA. TRBV12-1 is labeled a pseudogene. This CDR3 has 14 residues. CDR3 in amino acids: CASSQLAGAREQFF. In DNA, the CDR3 is TGTGCCAGCAGCCAGCTAGCGGGAGCGAGGGAGCAGTTCTTC.

The CDR3 DNA follows: TGTGCCATCAGCAACCCCCCCAGCAATCAGCCCCAGCATTTT. This encodes CAISNPPSNQPQHF. The rearrangement joins TRBV10-3 to TRBJ1-5; D gene uncertain. The germline V and J ends were trimmed by 6 bases and 1 base, with 10 bases remaining between them. The CDR3 is 14 residues long. Germline V gene lookup returns CDR1 ENHRY and CDR2 SYGVKD.

This clonotype was picked up a small number of times. The rearrangement links TRBV5-1 to TRBJ1-2; unclear D gene. Per germline, CDR1 SGHRS and CDR2 YFSETQ. The germline V and J ends were trimmed by 5 bases and 4 bases, with 12 bases remaining between them. The length of the CDR3 is 13 residues. CDR3 protein: CASRERWGYGYTF. The CDR3 nucleotides are TGCGCCAGCAGGGAAAGATGGGGCTATGGCTACACCTTC. Using reference TRBV5-1 and TRBJ1-2 for the parts outside the CDR3, the full variable domain is KAGVTQTPRYLIKTRGQQVTLSCSPISGHRSVSWYQQTPGQGLQFLFEYFSETQRNKGNFPGRFSGRQFSNSRSEMNVSTLELGDSALYLCASRERWGYGYTFGSGTRLTVV.

The chain recombines TRBV11-2 with TRBJ1-2, with D tentatively TRBD1 (5 bases). The V end was cut by 3 bases, the J end by 1 base, with 21 bases between. The CDR3 totals 18 residues. Germline V gives CDR1 SGHAT, CDR2 FQNNGV. CDR3 in DNA: TGTGCCAGCAGCTTGGGCCCCGACAGATTTAGAGTTAACTATGGCTACACCTTC. Translating gives CASSLGPDRFRVNYGYTF.

In DNA form, the CDR3 reads TGTGCCAGCAGGCCGAGACAGGCCCCCAATGAGCAGTACTTC. Translation gives CASRPRQAPNEQYF. The rearrangement joins TRBV27 to TRBJ2-5, with D possibly TRBD1 on 6 matching bases. Trimming removed 6 bases at V and 11 bases at J, with 22 bases between. The CDR3 contains 14 residues. Germline V lookup: CDR1 MNHEY, CDR2 SMNVEV (reference sequence).